Following are 26 T cell receptor beta chains from one sample sequenced in a study of regulatory T cells in long-lasting Graves disease. Sequencing libraries for TCR beta were prepared with iRepertoire HTBI primers and Arm-PCR of CDR3 regions. TCRdb analysed the multiplex PCR reads with MiXCR anew, one entry per CDR3 protein. The sample records 400,000 to 550,000 distinct CDR3 sequences, about 16% being singletons. Time point noted: newly diagnosed GD, antithyroid drugs for less than 3 months. PBMC-extracted RNA yielded the TCR library. The sample also formed part of further work on T cells in Graves' hyperthyroidism and ophthalmopathy.

Sequenced material: peripheral blood mononuclear cells (PBMCs), taken at new diagnosis, from a patient treated with antithyroid drugs. The source is a woman younger than 30 with Graves disease.

The J gene is TRBJ1-6, the V gene TRBV6-1, with TRBD1 identical over 7 bases. Germline assignment: CDR1 MNHNS and CDR2 SASEGT. The CDR3 spans 15 residues. V was pared by 5 bases and J by 6 bases, with 7 bases of the junction left unmatched. CDR3: CASSNQGTANSPLHF. In DNA form, the CDR3 reads TGTGCCAGCAGTAACCAGGGGACAGCTAATTCACCCCTCCACTTT.

The chain links TRBV11-2 to TRBJ1-2; D gene unclear. Germline-derived CDR1 and CDR2 are SGHAT and FQNNGV. This CDR3 spans 13 amino acids. Trimming removed 0 bases at V and 13 bases at J, with 15 bases between. Here the CDR3 reads CASSLDPGIGSTF. DNA for the CDR3: TGTGCCAGCAGCTTAGATCCCGGGATAGGGTCCACCTTC.

The chain has TRBV5-1 and TRBJ2-7, with D possibly TRBD2 on 5 matching bases. From germline, CDR1 is SGHRS and CDR2 YFSETQ. The CDR3 sequence is 16 residues long. The ends were cut back, 3 bases at V and 4 bases at J, with 20 bases in the middle. The CDR3 coding sequence is TGCGCCAGCAGCTCAGGACTCATCTTGGAGATTTACGAGCAGTACTTC. It is translated as CASSSGLILEIYEQYF. The full variable domain, with the rest looked up from reference TRBV5-1 and TRBJ2-7, is KAGVTQTPRYLIKTRGQQVTLSCSPISGHRSVSWYQQTPGQGLQFLFEYFSETQRNKGNFPGRFSGRQFSNSRSEMNVSTLELGDSALYLCASSSGLILEIYEQYFGPGTRLTVT.

This clonotype was seen repeatedly, ten times or more. The chain combines TRBV20-1 with TRBJ1-5; D unclear. Between the trimmed V and J ends, which lost 5 bases and 3 bases, there was a span of 5 bases. There are 11 residues in the CDR3. Germline V CDR1 and CDR2: DFQATT, SNEGSKA (reference sequence). This CDR3 reads CSAGINQPQHF. CDR3 sequence (DNA): TGCAGTGCTGGTATCAATCAGCCCCAGCATTTT.

This clonotype came up many times. The chain employs TRBV12-3 or TRBV12-4 and TRBJ2-1; D is ambiguous. The V end was cut by 3 bases, the J end by 6 bases, with 12 bases between. The CDR3 has 14 residues. CDR3 DNA sequence: TGTGCCAGCAGTTTCATTGTAGGGTCCAATGAGCAGTTCTTC. It translates to CASSFIVGSNEQFF.

This chain links TRBV5-1 with TRBJ2-1; 8 bases are shared with TRBD2. Losses at the gene ends were 5 bases for V and 1 base for J; bases not matched to a gene: 8. The CDR3 covers 16 residues. CDR1 SGHRS and CDR2 YFSETQ come from the germline V gene. In DNA, the CDR3 is TGCGCCAGCAGTTACCAAAGCGGGAGTTCCTACAATGAGCAGTTCTTC. This translates into CASSYQSGSSYNEQFF.

This clonotype was found many times. The J gene is TRBJ2-7, the V gene TRBV7-9; D is undetermined. The V gene lost 4 bases and the J gene lost 0 bases, with 10 bases spanning the gap. The CDR3 has 14 residues. Germline V CDR1 and CDR2: SEHNR, FQNEAQ (reference sequence). CDR3 in DNA: TGTGCCAGCAGCTCCGTGACTGGCTCCTACGAGCAGTACTTC. It encodes CASSSVTGSYEQYF. Drawing the rest from reference TRBV7-9 and TRBJ2-7, the complete variable domain is DTGVSQNPRHKITKRGQNVTFRCDPISEHNRLYWYRQTLGQGPEFLTYFQNEAQLEKSRLLSDRFSAERPKGSFSTLEIQRTEQGDSAMYLCASSSVTGSYEQYFGPGTRLTVT.

This clonotype has a handful of counts. The rearrangement links TRBV10-1 to TRBJ1-4; D is uncertain. Per germline, CDR1 WNHNN and CDR2 SYGVQD (reference sequence). Trimming removed 5 bases at V and 9 bases at J, with 13 bases between. CDR3 length equals 13 residues. DNA for the CDR3: TGCGCCAGCAGTAGTTCGGGCAATCAAAAACTGTTTTTT. As protein: CASSSSGNQKLFF.

This clonotype was detected ten times or more. J is TRBJ2-2 and V is TRBV7-8; no clear D. The length of the CDR3 is 13 residues. Per the germline V gene, CDR1 is SGHVS and CDR2 is FQNEAQ. Trimming removed 7 bases from V and 7 bases from J, with 13 bases in between. CDR3 sequence (DNA): TGTGCCAGCACCTCGCCGGGCGGCGGGGAGCTGTTTTTT. This encodes CASTSPGGGELFF. Drawing the rest from reference TRBV7-8 and TRBJ2-2, the complete variable domain is GAGVSQSPRYKVAKRGQDVALRCDPISGHVSLFWYQQALGQGPEFLTYFQNEAQLDKSGLPSDRFFAERPEGSVSTLKIQRTQQEDSAVYLCASTSPGGGELFFGEGSRLTVL.

This clonotype was counted many times. The chain links TRBV2 to TRBJ1-2; perhaps TRBD1 as D (5 bases). Germline CDR1 SNHLY, CDR2 FYNNEI. V was cut by 8 bases and J by 2 bases, with 12 bases left in between. The CDR3 sequence is 13 residues long. The CDR3 here is CASAIEGNYGYTF. CDR3 sequence (DNA): TGTGCCAGCGCCATTGAGGGGAACTATGGCTACACCTTC.

Points on this clonotype: This could be a read error, since a much larger clone is one nucleotide away. The chain joins TRBV10-2 to TRBJ2-7; a possible D gene is TRBD2 (7 bases). CDR1 is WSHSY and CDR2 is SAAADI in the germline V gene. V lost 6 bases to trimming and J lost 8 bases, with 14 bases between them. The CDR3 is 12 residues long. CDR3 DNA: TGCGCCAGCAGCTGGGGGGGGGCGAAGCAGTACTTC. Its protein product is CASSWGGAKQYF.

A word on this clonotype: One end of the junction does not line up with germline, which may come from a read error. This sequence joins TRBV11-1 and TRBJ2-1; tentatively, D is TRBD2 (5 bases). CDR3 length equals 13 residues. Germline loops: CDR1 SGHAT, CDR2 FQDESV (reference sequence). For the CDR3, the DNA is TGTGCCGGCAGCTTAGAAAGGACTTCAAGGCAGTTCTTC. It encodes CAGSLERTSRQFF.

This clonotype has more than one count but fewer than ten. One end of the junction varies from germline; a read error may be responsible. V usage is TRBV3-1 and J usage is TRBJ1-1, with D possibly being TRBD1 (6 bases). The CDR3 runs to 11 residues. CDR1 and CDR2 from the germline V gene are LGHDT and YNNKEL (reference sequence). CDR3 residues: CASSHQLDRQF. The CDR3 DNA is TGTGCCAGCAGCCACCAACTGGACAGACAGTTT.

This clonotype was recorded at least ten times. The chain combines TRBV20-1 with TRBJ2-2, with 10 bases that match TRBD2. The J segment lost 7 bases and the V segment lost 3 bases, leaving 5 bases of the junction unmatched. Germline V gene data show CDR1 as DFQATT and CDR2 as SNEGSKA (reference sequence). This CDR3 has 14 residues. CDR3 residues: CSASLAGDYGELFF. DNA of the CDR3: TGCAGTGCTAGTCTAGCGGGAGATTACGGGGAGCTGTTTTTT.

The sample holds a few counts of this clonotype. The chain has TRBV20-1 and TRBJ2-5; weak D call: TRBD2 (6 bases). Germline values: CDR1 DFQATT, CDR2 SNEGSKA (reference sequence). The germline V and J ends were trimmed by 7 bases and 4 bases, with 25 bases remaining between them. This CDR3 contains 16 residues. The CDR3 region has the DNA TGCAGTGTTCTAGCTCGGGAGTCGGTGGGTCGAGAGACCCAGTACTTC. Protein: CSVLARESVGRETQYF.

At least ten counts were recorded for this clonotype. The chain recombines TRBV20-1 with TRBJ2-7, with TRBD1 matching 9 bases. Germline CDR1 and CDR2: DFQATT and SNEGSKA (reference sequence). The CDR3 has 14 residues. The trim removed 5 bases at V and 3 bases at J, leaving 8 bases unmatched. In DNA, the CDR3 is TGCAGTGCTCAAAAACAGGGGGCGTTCTACGAGCAGTACTTC. It translates to CSAQKQGAFYEQYF.

This clonotype was counted between two and nine times. This chain joins TRBV2 and TRBJ1-1, with no clear D. V lost 3 bases, J lost 4 bases, and 9 bases lay in between. Germline lookup yields CDR1 SNHLY and CDR2 FYNNEI. The CDR3 spans 13 residues. The chain's CDR3 is CASSEESSTEAFF. CDR3 bases: TGTGCCAGCAGTGAGGAGTCGAGCACTGAAGCTTTCTTT.

This clonotype was detected many times. The rearrangement joins TRBV28 to TRBJ2-7, with D hard to call. CDR1 is MDHEN, CDR2 SYDVKM, per germline. The CDR3 is made up of 12 amino acids. The V and J ends lost 5 bases and 6 bases respectively, with 11 bases between them. The CDR3 is CASSPGSLEQYF. The CDR3 DNA is TGTGCCAGCAGTCCTGGGTCCCTCGAGCAGTACTTC. The full variable domain, in which reference TRBV28 and TRBJ2-7 provide the parts outside the CDR3, is DVKVTQSSRYLVKRTGEKVFLECVQDMDHENMFWYRQDPGLGLRLIYFSYDVKMKEKGDIPEGYSVSREKKERFSLILESASTNQTSMYLCASSPGSLEQYFGPGTRLTVT.

The table lists this clonotype with a count of one. V and J are TRBV4-1 and TRBJ2-3; 8 positions match TRBD2. This CDR3 spans 16 amino acids. V was pared by 2 bases and J by 0 bases, with 4 bases of the junction left unmatched. The germline V gene encodes CDR1 MGHRA and CDR2 YSYEKL. In DNA, the CDR3 is TGCGCCAGCAGCCAACGTAGCGGGATTAGCACAGATACGCAGTATTTT. Amino acids: CASSQRSGISTDTQYF.

This clonotype was observed at least ten times. The V call is TRBV2, the J call TRBJ2-3, with D possibly matching TRBD1 (5 bases). Trimming cost V 3 bases and J 0 bases, with 13 bases left between them. Germline V gene lookup returns CDR1 SNHLY and CDR2 FYNNEI. The CDR3 covers 16 residues. The CDR3 reads CASSEGLTVSTDTQYF. The CDR3 DNA sequence: TGTGCCAGCAGTGAGGGTCTGACAGTAAGCACAGATACGCAGTATTTT.

This clonotype was seen more than once but under ten times. This chain uses TRBV5-1 with TRBJ1-6; 8 bases are shared with TRBD1. The CDR3 runs to 15 residues. Germline trimming cut 0 bases from V and 9 bases from J; bases unmatched to any gene: 5. Germline V CDR1 and CDR2: SGHRS, YFSETQ. CDR3 region: CASSLVAGGGSPLHF. Written as DNA, the CDR3 is TGCGCCAGCAGCTTGGTCGCAGGGGGCGGTTCACCCCTCCACTTT.

The chain carries TRBV3-1 and TRBJ2-5; 12 bases map to TRBD2. This CDR3 has 18 amino acids. The trim removed 1 base at V and 5 bases at J, leaving 11 bases unmatched. The germline V gene encodes CDR1 LGHDT and CDR2 YNNKEL (reference sequence). This chain's CDR3 is CASSQGRLAGGKWETQYF. CDR3 DNA sequence: TGTGCCAGCAGCCAAGGCAGGCTAGCGGGAGGGAAGTGGGAGACCCAGTACTTC.

This clonotype has ten or more counts. CDR3 amino acids: CASSPHTSGSYNEQFF. The CDR3 region has the DNA TGCGCCAGCAGCCCCCACACTAGCGGCTCCTACAATGAGCAGTTCTTC. The rearrangement joins TRBV5-1 to TRBJ2-1, with 8 bases that match TRBD2. The CDR3 has 16 amino acids. Looked up from germline, CDR1 is SGHRS and CDR2 is YFSETQ. The J segment lost 0 bases and the V segment lost 4 bases, leaving 6 bases of the junction unmatched.

A remark on this clonotype: One end of the junction varies from germline; a read error may be responsible. The CDR3: CAGSDRGGRSYEQYF. The CDR3 DNA follows: TGTGCCGGCAGCGACAGGGGGGGTCGCTCCTACGAGCAGTACTTC. The chain joins TRBV2 to TRBJ2-7; TRBD1 agrees at 9 bases. This CDR3 contains 15 residues. Germline lookup yields CDR1 SNHLY and CDR2 FYNNEI.

This chain uses TRBV5-1 with TRBJ2-5; 11 nucleotides agree with TRBD2. Trimming took 4 bases from V and 3 from J; bases not matched to a gene: 17. Looked up from germline, CDR1 is SGHRS and CDR2 is YFSETQ. This CDR3 is 19 amino acids long. The CDR3 here is CASSTTPGHQLAGEETQYF. CDR3 nucleotide sequence: TGCGCCAGCAGCACTACACCGGGACACCAACTAGCGGGAGAAGAGACCCAGTACTTC.

This clonotype was seen only once. A much larger clone lies a single base off, so this may be a read error. The rearrangement links TRBV28 to TRBJ2-7, with D unresolved. The V gene lost 8 bases and the J gene lost 5 bases, with 19 bases spanning the gap. This CDR3 spans 14 amino acids. Germline lookup yields CDR1 MDHEN and CDR2 SYDVKM. The CDR3 spells CASAKLPPSHEQYF. In nucleotides, the CDR3 is TGTGCCAGCGCCAAACTCCCACCTTCCCACGAGCAGTACTTC.